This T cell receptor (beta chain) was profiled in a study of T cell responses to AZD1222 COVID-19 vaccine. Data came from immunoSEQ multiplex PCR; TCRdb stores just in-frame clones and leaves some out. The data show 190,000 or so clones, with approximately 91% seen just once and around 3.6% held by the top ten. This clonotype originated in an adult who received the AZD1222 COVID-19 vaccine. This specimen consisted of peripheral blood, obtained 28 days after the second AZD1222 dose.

CDR3: CASSFSTGGGQETQYF. CDR3 in DNA: TGTGCCAGCAGCTTCAGCACAGGGGGGGGCCAAGAGACCCAGTACTTC. The rearrangement joins TRBV5-4 to TRBJ2-5; TRBD1 is a possible D gene (8 bases). V gave up 2 bases and J gave up 1 base, with 15 bases separating them. This CDR3 region has 16 residues. Germline lookup yields CDR1 SGHNT and CDR2 YYREEE (reference sequence).